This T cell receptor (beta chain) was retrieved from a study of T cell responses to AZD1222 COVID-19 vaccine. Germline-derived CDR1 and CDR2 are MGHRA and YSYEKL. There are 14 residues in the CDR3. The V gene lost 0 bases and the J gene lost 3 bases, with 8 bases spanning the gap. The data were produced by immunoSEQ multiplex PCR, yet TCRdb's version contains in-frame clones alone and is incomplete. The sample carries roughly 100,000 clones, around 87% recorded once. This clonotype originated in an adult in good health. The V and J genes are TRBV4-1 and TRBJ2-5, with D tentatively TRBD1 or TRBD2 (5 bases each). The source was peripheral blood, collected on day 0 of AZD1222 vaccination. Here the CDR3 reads CASSQDWGKETQYF. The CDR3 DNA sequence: TGCGCCAGCAGCCAAGATTGGGGGAAAGAGACCCAGTACTTC.